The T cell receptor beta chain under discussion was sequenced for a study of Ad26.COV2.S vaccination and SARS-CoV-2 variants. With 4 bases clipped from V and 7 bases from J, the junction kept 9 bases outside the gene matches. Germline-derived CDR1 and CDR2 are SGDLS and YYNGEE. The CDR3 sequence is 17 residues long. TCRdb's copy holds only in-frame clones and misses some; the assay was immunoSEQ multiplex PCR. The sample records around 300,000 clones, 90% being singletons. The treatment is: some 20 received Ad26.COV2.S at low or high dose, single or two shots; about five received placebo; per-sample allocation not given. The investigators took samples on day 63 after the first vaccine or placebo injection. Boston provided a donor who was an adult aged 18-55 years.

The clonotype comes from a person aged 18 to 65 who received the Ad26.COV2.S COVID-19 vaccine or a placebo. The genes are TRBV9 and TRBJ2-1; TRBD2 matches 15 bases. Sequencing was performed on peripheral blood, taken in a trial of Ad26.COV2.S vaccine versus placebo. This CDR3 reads CASSFRTSGGAGNEQFF. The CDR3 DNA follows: TGTGCCAGCAGCTTCCGGACTAGCGGGGGGGCGGGAAATGAGCAGTTCTTC.